Listed here are 9 T cell receptor beta chains from one sample, sequenced in a study of human T cells and chemical hapten exposure. TCRdb recomputed calls from the RACE reads with MiXCR, one row per CDR3 protein. Of a few hundred thousand distinct CDR3 sequences in the sample, roughly 6% were seen once. Described time point: pre-sensitization, week 0. Stated treatment: therapeutic diphenylcyclopropenone sensitization with weekly scalp DPC. This specimen consisted of whole blood, obtained in connection with sensitization to the hapten diphenylcyclopropenone (DPC). Source of these receptors: a woman under 30 with alopecia areata. Some clones in this sample may be carry-over from other donors' samples.

The CDR3 here is CASSGGNGEKLFF. As DNA, the CDR3 is TGCGCCAGCAGCGGGGGAAATGGCGAAAAACTGTTTTTT. V gene TRBV5-1 combines with J gene TRBJ1-4; D perhaps matches TRBD1 (5 bases). This CDR3 region has 13 residues. Deletions cut 4 bases from V and 8 bases from J, with 12 bases between. Looked up from germline, CDR1 is SGHRS and CDR2 is YFSETQ.

A few counts support this clonotype. The J gene is TRBJ2-3, the V gene TRBV4-3; a weak D match, TRBD1 (6 bases). This CDR3 spans 16 amino acids. Looked up from germline, CDR1 is LGHNA and CDR2 is YSLEER. Trimming cost V 1 base and J 4 bases, with 15 bases left between them. In nucleotides, the CDR3 is TGCGCCAGCAGCCAAGTTTACTCAGGGGTAGCAGATACGCAGTATTTT. It codes for CASSQVYSGVADTQYF.

This clonotype was recorded at least ten times. This chain connects TRBV7-8 to TRBJ2-1, with D hard to call. The CDR3 has 12 amino acids. Germline-derived CDR1 and CDR2 are SGHVS and FQNEAQ. Trimming stripped 1 base from V and 6 bases from J, with 4 bases between. The CDR3 spells CASSLEGNEQFF. The CDR3 DNA reads as TGTGCCAGCAGCTTAGAGGGCAATGAGCAGTTCTTC. Together with reference TRBV7-8 and TRBJ2-1, the CDR3 gives the full variable domain: GAGVSQSPRYKVAKRGQDVALRCDPISGHVSLFWYQQALGQGPEFLTYFQNEAQLDKSGLPSDRFFAERPEGSVSTLKIQRTQQEDSAVYLCASSLEGNEQFFGPGTRLTVL.

This clonotype showed up just a few times. The chain has TRBV7-9 and TRBJ1-4; 10 bases fit TRBD1. This CDR3 contains 15 residues. Looked up from germline, CDR1 is SEHNR and CDR2 is FQNEAQ (reference sequence). V shed 5 bases, J shed 6 bases, and the junction held 6 bases outside the gene matches. CDR3 in amino acids: CASSTGTGEDEKLFF. CDR3 sequence (DNA): TGTGCCAGCAGCACGGGGACAGGGGAGGATGAAAAACTGTTTTTT.

This clonotype was observed many times. This CDR3 is CASTGDYLHATEAFF. The CDR3 coding sequence is TGTGCCAGCACAGGGGATTATCTCCACGCCACTGAAGCTTTCTTT. J is TRBJ1-1 and V is TRBV28, with D maybe TRBD1 (6 bases). Trimming removed 7 bases from V and 4 bases from J, with 19 bases in between. Germline values: CDR1 MDHEN, CDR2 SYDVKM. The CDR3 runs 15 residues.

The rearrangement links TRBV10-3 to TRBJ1-6; 7 bases map to TRBD1. From germline, CDR1 is ENHRY and CDR2 SYGVKD. The V and J ends lost 10 bases and 7 bases, in that order; junction bases with no gene match: 7. The length of the CDR3 is 13 residues. The CDR3 spells CASTGDLNSPLHF. The CDR3 coding sequence is TGTGCCAGTACAGGGGACCTAAATTCACCCCTCCACTTT.

This clonotype occurred a few times. The chain has TRBV24-1 and TRBJ1-1; D perhaps matches TRBD1 (6 bases). The CDR3 covers 14 residues. V shed 3 bases and J shed 7 bases, with 14 bases lying between them. Germline V gene lookup returns CDR1 KGHDR and CDR2 SFDVKD. This chain's CDR3 is CATSDPTGSSEAFF. As DNA, the CDR3 is TGTGCCACCAGTGATCCAACAGGGAGCAGTGAAGCTTTCTTT.

This clonotype was picked up a small number of times. V usage is TRBV4-2 and J usage is TRBJ2-7; D gene unclear. This CDR3 has 13 amino acids. V was trimmed by 0 bases and J by 4 bases, leaving 7 bases between them. Germline V CDR1 and CDR2: LGHNA, YNFKEQ. CDR3 protein: CASSQEIGYEQYF. The CDR3 DNA sequence: TGTGCCAGCAGCCAAGAGATCGGATACGAGCAGTACTTC.

This clonotype was found many times. The rearrangement uses TRBV7-2 and TRBJ2-1; tentative D call: TRBD2 (5 bases). The CDR3 contains 14 residues. The V and J ends lost 1 base and 6 bases respectively, with 10 bases between them. CDR1 and CDR2 (germline): SGHTA, FQGNSA. The CDR3 loop reads CASSLDSASNEQFF. CDR3 in DNA: TGTGCCAGCAGCTTAGATAGCGCGTCCAATGAGCAGTTCTTC.